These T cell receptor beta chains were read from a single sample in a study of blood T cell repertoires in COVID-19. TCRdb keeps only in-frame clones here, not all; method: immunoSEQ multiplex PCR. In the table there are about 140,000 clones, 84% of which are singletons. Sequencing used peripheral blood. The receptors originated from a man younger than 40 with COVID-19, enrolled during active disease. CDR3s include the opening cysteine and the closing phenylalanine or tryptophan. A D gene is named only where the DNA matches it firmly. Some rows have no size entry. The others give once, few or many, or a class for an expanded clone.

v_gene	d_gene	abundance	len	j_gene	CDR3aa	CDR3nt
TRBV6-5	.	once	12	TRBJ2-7	CASSSPHNEQYF	TGTGCCAGCAGTTCCCCCCACAACGAGCAGTACTTC
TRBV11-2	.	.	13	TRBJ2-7	CASSLEPERRQYF	TGTGCCAGCAGCTTAGAGCCGGAGAGGAGGCAGTACTTC
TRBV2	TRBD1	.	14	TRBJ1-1	CASSDRTGNTEAFF	TGTGCCAGCAGTGATCGGACAGGAAACACTGAAGCTTTCTTT
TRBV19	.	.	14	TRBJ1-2	CASSIFTAGGGYTF	TGTGCCAGTAGTATTTTTACGGCGGGCGGCGGCTACACCTTC
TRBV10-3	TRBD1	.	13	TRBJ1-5	CATTGTGNQPQHF	TGTGCCACCACCGGGACAGGCAATCAGCCCCAGCATTTT
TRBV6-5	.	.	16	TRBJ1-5	CASSYSGVRGNQPQHF	TGTGCCAGCAGTTACTCGGGGGTTAGGGGGAATCAGCCCCAGCATTTT
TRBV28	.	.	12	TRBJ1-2	CASSRSGEGYTF	TGTGCCAGCAGCCGTTCGGGGGAAGGCTACACCTTC
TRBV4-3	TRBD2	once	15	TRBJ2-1	CASSQDSGSFNEQFF	TGCGCCAGCAGCCAAGACAGCGGGAGCTTCAATGAGCAGTTCTTC
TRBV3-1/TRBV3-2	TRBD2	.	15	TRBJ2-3	CASSQATAGTDTQYF	TGTGCCAGCAGCCAAGCGACAGCGGGAACAGATACGCAGTATTTT
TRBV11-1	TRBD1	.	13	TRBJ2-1	CASTKDRGNEQFF	TGTGCCAGCACCAAGGACAGGGGAAATGAGCAGTTCTTC
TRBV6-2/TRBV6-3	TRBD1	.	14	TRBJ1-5	CASSLQGARQPQHF	TGTGCCAGCAGTCTACAGGGGGCCAGGCAGCCCCAGCATTTT
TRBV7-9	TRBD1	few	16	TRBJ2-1	CASSLAGQGAMNEQFF	TGTGCCAGCAGCTTAGCCGGACAGGGGGCTATGAATGAGCAGTTCTTC
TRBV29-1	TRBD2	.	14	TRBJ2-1	CSVLLAESYNEQFF	TGCAGCGTATTACTAGCGGAGAGTTACAATGAGCAGTTCTTC
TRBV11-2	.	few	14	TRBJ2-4	CASSAAGPSQVQYF	TGTGCCAGCAGCGCCGCGGGACCATCTCAAGTTCAGTACTTC
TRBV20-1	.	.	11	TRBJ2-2	CSARPGGELFF	TGCAGTGCTAGGCCAGGAGGGGAGCTGTTTTTT
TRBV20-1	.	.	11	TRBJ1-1	CSALTGTEAFF	TGCAGTGCACTGACAGGCACTGAAGCTTTCTTT
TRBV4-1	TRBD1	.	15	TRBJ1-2	CASSHRTGEIYGYTF	TGCGCCAGCAGCCACCGGACAGGGGAAATCTATGGCTACACCTTC
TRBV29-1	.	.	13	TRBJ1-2	CSVPRREDYGYTF	TGCAGCGTTCCTCGCAGGGAGGACTATGGCTACACCTTC
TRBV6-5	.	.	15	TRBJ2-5	CASSYGPPNQETQYF	TGTGCCAGCAGTTACGGGCCTCCTAACCAAGAGACCCAGTACTTC
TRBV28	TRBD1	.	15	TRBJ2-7	CASRWGQGFVYEQYF	TGTGCCAGCAGGTGGGGACAGGGGTTCGTTTACGAGCAGTACTTC
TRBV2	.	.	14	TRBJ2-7	CASVFGDNFYEQYF	TGTGCCAGCGTATTTGGGGACAATTTTTACGAGCAGTACTTC
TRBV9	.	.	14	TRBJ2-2	CASSTLVGAGELFF	TGTGCCAGCTCAACCTTAGTCGGGGCCGGGGAGCTGTTTTTT
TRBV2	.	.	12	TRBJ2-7	CASSATGYEQYF	TGTGCCAGCAGTGCGACAGGCTACGAGCAGTACTTC
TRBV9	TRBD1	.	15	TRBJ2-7	CASSVAPGQGYEQYF	TGTGCCAGCAGCGTAGCTCCGGGACAGGGGTACGAGCAGTACTTC
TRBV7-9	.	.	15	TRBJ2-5	CASSLGLEGGETQYF	TGTGCCAGCAGCTTAGGGCTAGAAGGGGGAGAGACCCAGTACTTC
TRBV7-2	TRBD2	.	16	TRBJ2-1	CASSPQSGTTNNEQFF	TGTGCCAGCAGCCCTCAATCCGGGACTACCAACAATGAGCAGTTCTTC
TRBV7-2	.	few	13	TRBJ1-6	CASSARVDSPLHF	TGTGCCAGCAGCGCCCGAGTAGATTCACCCCTCCACTTT
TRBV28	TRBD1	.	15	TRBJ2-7	CASSPGTGAQYEQYF	TGTGCCAGCAGTCCAGGGACAGGGGCCCAGTACGAGCAGTACTTC
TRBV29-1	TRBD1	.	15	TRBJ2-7	CSARRGTGAPYEQYF	TGCAGCGCGAGAAGGGGGACAGGGGCCCCCTACGAGCAGTACTTC
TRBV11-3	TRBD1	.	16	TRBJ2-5	CASSLGVAQGQETQYF	TGTGCCAGCAGCTTAGGGGTGGCACAGGGGCAAGAGACCCAGTACTTC
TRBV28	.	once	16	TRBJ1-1	CASSFPLAAPTREAFF	TGTGCCAGCAGTTTCCCCCTCGCGGCTCCGACGAGAGAAGCTTTCTTT